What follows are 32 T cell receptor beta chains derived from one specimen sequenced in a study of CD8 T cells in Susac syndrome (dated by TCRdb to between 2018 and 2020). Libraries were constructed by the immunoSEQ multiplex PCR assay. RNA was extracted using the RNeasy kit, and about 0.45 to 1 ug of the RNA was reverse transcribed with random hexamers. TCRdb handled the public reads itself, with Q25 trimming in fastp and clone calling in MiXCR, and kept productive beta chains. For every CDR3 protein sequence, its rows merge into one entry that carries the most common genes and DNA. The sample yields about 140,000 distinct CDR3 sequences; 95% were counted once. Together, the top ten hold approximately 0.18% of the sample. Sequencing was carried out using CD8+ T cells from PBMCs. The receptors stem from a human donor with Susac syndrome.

The CDR3 DNA sequence: TGTGCCAGCAGTTGGGCTGGGTACGAGCAGTACTTC. Translation: CASSWAGYEQYF. The V gene is TRBV28, the J gene TRBJ2-7; no firm D call. The CDR3 spans 12 residues. The germline CDR1 and CDR2 sequences are MDHEN and SYDVKM. V lost 4 bases, J lost 4 bases, and 8 bases lay in between.

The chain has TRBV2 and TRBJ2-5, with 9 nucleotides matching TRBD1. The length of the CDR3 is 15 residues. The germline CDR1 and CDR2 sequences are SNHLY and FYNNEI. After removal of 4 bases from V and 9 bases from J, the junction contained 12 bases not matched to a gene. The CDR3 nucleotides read TGTGCCAGCAGTGGCAGTTTGGGGGACAGGGAACCCCAGTACTTC. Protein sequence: CASSGSLGDREPQYF. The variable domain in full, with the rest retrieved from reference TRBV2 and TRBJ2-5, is EPEVTQTPSHQVTQMGQEVILRCVPISNHLYFYWYRQILGQKVEFLVSFYNNEISEKSEIFDDQFSVERPDGSNFTLKIRSTKLEDSAMYFCASSGSLGDREPQYFGPGTRLLVL.

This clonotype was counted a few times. This chain's CDR3 is CASSSGDEQFF. For the CDR3, the DNA is TGTGCCAGCAGCTCCGGGGACGAGCAGTTCTTC. J is TRBJ2-1 and V is TRBV13; TRBD1 or TRBD2 may be the D gene (5 bases each). V was clipped by 4 bases and J by 10 bases, with 8 bases between them. CDR1 and CDR2 (germline): PRHDT, FYEKMQ (reference sequence). This CDR3 comprises 11 residues.

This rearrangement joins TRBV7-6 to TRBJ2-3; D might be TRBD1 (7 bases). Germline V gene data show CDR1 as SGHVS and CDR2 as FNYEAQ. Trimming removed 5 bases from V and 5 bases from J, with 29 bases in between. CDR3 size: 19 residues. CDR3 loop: CASSKGAGRDARAGDTQYF. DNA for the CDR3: TGTGCCAGCAGCAAGGGGGCGGGGCGAGATGCCCGGGCCGGAGATACGCAGTATTTT.

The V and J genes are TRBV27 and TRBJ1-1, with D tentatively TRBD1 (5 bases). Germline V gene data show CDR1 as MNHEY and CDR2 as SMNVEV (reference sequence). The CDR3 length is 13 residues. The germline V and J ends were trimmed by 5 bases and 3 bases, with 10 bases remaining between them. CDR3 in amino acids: CASSRGVDTEAFF. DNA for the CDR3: TGTGCCAGCAGTAGGGGAGTCGACACTGAAGCTTTCTTT.

The CDR3: CSARPSNQPQHF. DNA for the CDR3: TGCAGTGCTAGACCAAGCAATCAGCCCCAGCATTTT. V gene TRBV20-1 combines with J gene TRBJ1-5; D not resolved. V lost 2 bases and J lost 1, with 3 bases in between. This CDR3 contains 12 residues. Germline V gene sequence: CDR1 DFQATT, CDR2 SNEGSKA (reference sequence).

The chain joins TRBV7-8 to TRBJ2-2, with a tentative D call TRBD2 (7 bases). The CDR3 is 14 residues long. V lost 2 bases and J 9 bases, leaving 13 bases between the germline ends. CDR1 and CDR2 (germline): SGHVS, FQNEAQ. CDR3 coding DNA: TGTGCCAGCAGCTTAAGGGGGGGGGTCCGGGAGCTGTTTTTT. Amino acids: CASSLRGGVRELFF. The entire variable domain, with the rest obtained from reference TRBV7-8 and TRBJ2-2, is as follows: GAGVSQSPRYKVAKRGQDVALRCDPISGHVSLFWYQQALGQGPEFLTYFQNEAQLDKSGLPSDRFFAERPEGSVSTLKIQRTQQEDSAVYLCASSLRGGVRELFFGEGSRLTVL.

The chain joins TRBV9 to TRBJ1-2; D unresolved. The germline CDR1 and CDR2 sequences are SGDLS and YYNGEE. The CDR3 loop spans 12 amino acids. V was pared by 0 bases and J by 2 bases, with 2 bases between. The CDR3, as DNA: TGTGCCAGCAGCGTAGGGAACTATGGCTACACCTTC. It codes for CASSVGNYGYTF.

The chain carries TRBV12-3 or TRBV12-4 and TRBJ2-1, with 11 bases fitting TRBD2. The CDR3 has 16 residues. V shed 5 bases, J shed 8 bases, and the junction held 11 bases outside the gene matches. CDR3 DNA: TGTGCCAGCAGTCCCGTAGCGGGAGGGAATACATATGAGCAGTTCTTC. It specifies CASSPVAGGNTYEQFF.

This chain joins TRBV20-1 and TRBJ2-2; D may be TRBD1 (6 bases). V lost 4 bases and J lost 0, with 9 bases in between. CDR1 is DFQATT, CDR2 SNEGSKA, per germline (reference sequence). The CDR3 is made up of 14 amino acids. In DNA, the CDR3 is TGCAGTGCTACCGAGGGGGCGAACACCGGGGAGCTGTTTTTT. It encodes CSATEGANTGELFF.

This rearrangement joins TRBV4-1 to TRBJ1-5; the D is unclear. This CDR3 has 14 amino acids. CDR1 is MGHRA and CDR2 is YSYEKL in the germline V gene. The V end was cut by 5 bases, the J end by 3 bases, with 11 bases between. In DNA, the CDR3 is TGCGCCAGCAGCGCTGGACTGGTCAATCAGCCCCAGCATTTT. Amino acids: CASSAGLVNQPQHF.

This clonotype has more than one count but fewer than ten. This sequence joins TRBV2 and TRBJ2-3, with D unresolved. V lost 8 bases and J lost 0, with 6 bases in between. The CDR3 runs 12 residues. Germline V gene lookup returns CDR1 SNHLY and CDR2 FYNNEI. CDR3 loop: CASSDSTDTQYF. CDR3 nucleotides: TGTGCCAGCTCGGACAGCACAGATACGCAGTATTTT.

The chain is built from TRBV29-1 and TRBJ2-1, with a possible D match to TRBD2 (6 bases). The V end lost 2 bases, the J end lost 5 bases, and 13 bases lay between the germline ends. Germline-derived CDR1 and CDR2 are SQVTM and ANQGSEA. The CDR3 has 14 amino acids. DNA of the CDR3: TGCAGCGTTGAAAGGCGCGGGATTAACAATGAGCAGTTCTTC. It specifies CSVERRGINNEQFF.

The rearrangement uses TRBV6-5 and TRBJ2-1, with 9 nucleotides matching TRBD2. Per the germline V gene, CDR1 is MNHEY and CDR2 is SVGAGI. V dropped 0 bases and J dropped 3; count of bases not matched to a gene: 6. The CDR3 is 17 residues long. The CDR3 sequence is CASSYSSGTSFYNEQFF. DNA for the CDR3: TGTGCCAGCAGTTACTCCTCCGGGACTAGCTTCTACAATGAGCAGTTCTTC.

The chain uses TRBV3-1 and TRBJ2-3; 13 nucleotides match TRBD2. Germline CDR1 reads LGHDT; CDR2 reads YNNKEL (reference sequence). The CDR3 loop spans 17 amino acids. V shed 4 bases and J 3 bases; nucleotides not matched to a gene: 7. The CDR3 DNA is TGTGCCAGCAGCCCCGGACTAGCGGGAGAATTAACAGATACGCAGTATTTT. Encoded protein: CASSPGLAGELTDTQYF.

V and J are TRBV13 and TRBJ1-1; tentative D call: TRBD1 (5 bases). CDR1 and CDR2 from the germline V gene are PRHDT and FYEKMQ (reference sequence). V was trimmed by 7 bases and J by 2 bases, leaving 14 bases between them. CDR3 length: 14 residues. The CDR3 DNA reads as TGTGCCAGCACACCCGGGGGGATTAACACTGAAGCTTTCTTT. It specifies CASTPGGINTEAFF.

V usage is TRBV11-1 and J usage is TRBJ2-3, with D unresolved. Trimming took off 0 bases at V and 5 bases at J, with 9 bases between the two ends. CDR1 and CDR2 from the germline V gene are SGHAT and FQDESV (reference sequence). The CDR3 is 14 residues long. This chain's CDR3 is CASSLASSLDTQYF. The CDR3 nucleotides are TGTGCCAGCAGCTTAGCGTCCAGCTTAGATACGCAGTATTTT.

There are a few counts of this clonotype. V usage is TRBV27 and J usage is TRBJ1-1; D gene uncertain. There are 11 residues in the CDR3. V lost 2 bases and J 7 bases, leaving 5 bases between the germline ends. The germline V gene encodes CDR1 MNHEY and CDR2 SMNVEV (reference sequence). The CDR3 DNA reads TGTGCCAGCAGTTTAGGGGATGAAGCTTTCTTT. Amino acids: CASSLGDEAFF.

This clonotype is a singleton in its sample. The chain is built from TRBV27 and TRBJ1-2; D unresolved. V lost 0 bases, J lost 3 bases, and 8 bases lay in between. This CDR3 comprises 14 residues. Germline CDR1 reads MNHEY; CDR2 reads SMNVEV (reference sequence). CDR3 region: CASSLSNGHYGYTF. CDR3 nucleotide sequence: TGTGCCAGCAGTTTATCGAACGGCCACTATGGCTACACCTTC.

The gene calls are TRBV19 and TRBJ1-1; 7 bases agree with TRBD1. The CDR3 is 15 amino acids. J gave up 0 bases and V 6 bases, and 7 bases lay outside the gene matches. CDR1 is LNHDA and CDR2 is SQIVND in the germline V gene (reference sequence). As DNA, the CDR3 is TGTGCCAGTAGCCAAAACAGGGGAATGAACACTGAAGCTTTCTTT. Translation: CASSQNRGMNTEAFF.

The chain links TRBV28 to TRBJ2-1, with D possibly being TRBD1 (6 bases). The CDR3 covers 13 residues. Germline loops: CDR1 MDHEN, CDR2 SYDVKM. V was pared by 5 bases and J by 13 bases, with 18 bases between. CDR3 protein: CASSPSRTEAQFF. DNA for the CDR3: TGTGCCAGCAGTCCGTCCCGGACAGAGGCTCAGTTCTTC.

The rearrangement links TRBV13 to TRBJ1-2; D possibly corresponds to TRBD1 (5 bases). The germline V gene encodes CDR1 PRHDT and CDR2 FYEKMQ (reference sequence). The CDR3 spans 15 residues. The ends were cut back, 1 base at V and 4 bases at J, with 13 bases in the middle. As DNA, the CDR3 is TGTGCCAGCAGCTTAGTGGGGCATAAATTCTATGGCTACACCTTC. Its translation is CASSLVGHKFYGYTF.

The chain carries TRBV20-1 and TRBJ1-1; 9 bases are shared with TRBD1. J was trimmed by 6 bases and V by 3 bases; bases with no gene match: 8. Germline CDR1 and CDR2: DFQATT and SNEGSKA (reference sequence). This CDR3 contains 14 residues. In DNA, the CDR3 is TGCAGTGCTAGGGACGGACAGGGGACCTCTGAAGCTTTCTTT. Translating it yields CSARDGQGTSEAFF.

DNA for the CDR3: TGTGCCAGCAGCAATAGCGGGCTTTCTATCTATGAGCAGTTCTTC. Protein: CASSNSGLSIYEQFF. The chain couples TRBV6-5 to TRBJ2-1; 7 nucleotides match TRBD2. CDR1 and CDR2 from the germline V gene are MNHEY and SVGAGI. J lost 8 bases, V lost 6 bases, and 13 bases had no gene match. The CDR3 is 15 residues long.

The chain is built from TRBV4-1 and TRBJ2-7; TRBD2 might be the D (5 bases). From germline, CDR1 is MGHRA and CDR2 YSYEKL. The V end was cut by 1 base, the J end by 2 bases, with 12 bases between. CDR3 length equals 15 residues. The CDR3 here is CASSQVADGTYEQYF. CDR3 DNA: TGCGCCAGCAGCCAAGTCGCGGACGGGACCTACGAGCAGTACTTC.

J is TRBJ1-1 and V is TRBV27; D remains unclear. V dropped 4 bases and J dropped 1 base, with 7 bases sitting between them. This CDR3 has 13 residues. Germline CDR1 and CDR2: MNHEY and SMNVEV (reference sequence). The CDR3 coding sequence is TGTGCCAGCAGTTGGGGAGAGAACACTGAAGCTTTCTTT. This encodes CASSWGENTEAFF.

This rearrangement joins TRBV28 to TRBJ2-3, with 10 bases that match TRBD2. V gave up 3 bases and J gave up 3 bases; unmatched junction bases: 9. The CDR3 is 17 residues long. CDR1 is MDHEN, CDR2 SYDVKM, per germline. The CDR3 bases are TGTGCCAGCAGTTTCGGGCTAGCGGGAGTGGGGACAGATACGCAGTATTTT. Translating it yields CASSFGLAGVGTDTQYF.

The CDR3 loop is CSARDPDIPQETQYF. CDR3 bases: TGCAGTGCTAGAGACCCGGACATCCCCCAAGAGACCCAGTACTTC. This chain uses TRBV20-1 with TRBJ2-5, with D possibly TRBD1 on 5 matching bases. The CDR3 totals 15 residues. In germline, CDR1 is DFQATT, CDR2 SNEGSKA (reference sequence). V lost 0 bases and J lost 1, with 12 bases in between.

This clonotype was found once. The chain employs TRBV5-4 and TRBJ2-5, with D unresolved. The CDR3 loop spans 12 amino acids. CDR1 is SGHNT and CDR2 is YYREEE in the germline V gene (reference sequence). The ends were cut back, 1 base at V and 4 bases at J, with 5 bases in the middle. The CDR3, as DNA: TGTGCCAGCAGCTTGAGCTCAGAGACCCAGTACTTC. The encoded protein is CASSLSSETQYF. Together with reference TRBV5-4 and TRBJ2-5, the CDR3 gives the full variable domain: ETGVTQSPTHLIKTRGQQVTLRCSSQSGHNTVSWYQQALGQGPQFIFQYYREEENGRGNFPPRFSGLQFPNYSSELNVNALELDDSALYLCASSLSSETQYFGPGTRLLVL.

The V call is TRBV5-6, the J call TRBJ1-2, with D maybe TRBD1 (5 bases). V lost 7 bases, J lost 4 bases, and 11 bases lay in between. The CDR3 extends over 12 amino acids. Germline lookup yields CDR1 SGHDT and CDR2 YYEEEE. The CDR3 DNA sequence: TGTGCCAGCCCACATACAGGCTATGGCTACACCTTC. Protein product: CASPHTGYGYTF.

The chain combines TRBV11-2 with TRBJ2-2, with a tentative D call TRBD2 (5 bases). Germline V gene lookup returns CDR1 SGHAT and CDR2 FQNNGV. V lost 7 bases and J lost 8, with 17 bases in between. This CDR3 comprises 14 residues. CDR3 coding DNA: TGTGCCAGCATCTTGGGTCGGGGAATTGGGGAGCTGTTTTTT. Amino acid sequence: CASILGRGIGELFF.

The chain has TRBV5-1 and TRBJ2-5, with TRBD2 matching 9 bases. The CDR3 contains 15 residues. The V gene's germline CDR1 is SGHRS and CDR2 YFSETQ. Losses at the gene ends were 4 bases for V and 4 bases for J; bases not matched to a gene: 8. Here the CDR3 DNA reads TGCGCCAGCAGCCCATTGCCAGCGGGAGGAGAGACCCAGTACTTC. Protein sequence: CASSPLPAGGETQYF. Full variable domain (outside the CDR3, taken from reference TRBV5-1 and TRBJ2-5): KAGVTQTPRYLIKTRGQQVTLSCSPISGHRSVSWYQQTPGQGLQFLFEYFSETQRNKGNFPGRFSGRQFSNSRSEMNVSTLELGDSALYLCASSPLPAGGETQYFGPGTRLLVL.